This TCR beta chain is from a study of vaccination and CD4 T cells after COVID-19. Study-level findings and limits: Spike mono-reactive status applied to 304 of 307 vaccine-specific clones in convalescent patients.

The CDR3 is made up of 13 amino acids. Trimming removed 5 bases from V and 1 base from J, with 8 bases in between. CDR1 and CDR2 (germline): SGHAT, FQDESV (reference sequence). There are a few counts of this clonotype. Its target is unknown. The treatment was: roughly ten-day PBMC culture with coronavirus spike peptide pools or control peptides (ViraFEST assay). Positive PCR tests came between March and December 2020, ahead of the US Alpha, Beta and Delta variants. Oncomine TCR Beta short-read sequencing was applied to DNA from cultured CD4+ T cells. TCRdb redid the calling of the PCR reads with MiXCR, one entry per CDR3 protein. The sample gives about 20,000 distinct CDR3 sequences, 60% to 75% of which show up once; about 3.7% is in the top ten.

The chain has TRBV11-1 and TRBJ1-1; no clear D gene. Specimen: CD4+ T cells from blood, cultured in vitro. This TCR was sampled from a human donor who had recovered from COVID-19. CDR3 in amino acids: CASSPRWNTEAFF. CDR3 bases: TGTGCCAGCAGCCCTAGATGGAACACTGAAGCTTTCTTT.